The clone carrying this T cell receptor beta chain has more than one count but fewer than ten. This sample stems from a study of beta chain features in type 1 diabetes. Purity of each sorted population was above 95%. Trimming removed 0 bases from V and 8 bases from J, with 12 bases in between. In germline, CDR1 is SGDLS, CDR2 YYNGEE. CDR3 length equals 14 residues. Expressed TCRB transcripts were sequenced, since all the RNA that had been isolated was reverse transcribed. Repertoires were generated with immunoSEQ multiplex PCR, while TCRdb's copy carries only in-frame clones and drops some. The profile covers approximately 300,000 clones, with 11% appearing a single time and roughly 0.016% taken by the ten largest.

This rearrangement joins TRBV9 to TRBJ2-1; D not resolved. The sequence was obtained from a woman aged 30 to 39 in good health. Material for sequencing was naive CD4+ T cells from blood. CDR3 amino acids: CASSVVSGSYEQFF. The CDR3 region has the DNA TGTGCCAGCAGCGTAGTTTCAGGTTCTTATGAGCAGTTCTTC.